Each of the 30 T cell receptor beta chains below was sequenced from the same sample in a study of vaccination and CD4 T cells after COVID-19. Treatment described: 10-day PBMC culture with coronavirus spike peptide pools or control peptides (ViraFEST assay). An Oncomine TCR Beta short-read assay was used to sequence the DNA from cultured CD4+ T cells. In TCRdb, the PCR reads were re-called with MiXCR into one record per CDR3 protein. The sample carries about 3,600 distinct CDR3 sequences, around 40% recorded once. Antigen specificity for these receptors is unknown. Input material: CD4+ T cells from blood, cultured in vitro. These receptors originate from a human donor who had recovered from COVID-19.

This clonotype was observed a few times. The rearrangement uses TRBV24-1 and TRBJ2-2; D not resolved. This CDR3 is built from 16 residues. V was cut by 4 bases and J by 4 bases, with 15 bases left in between. Germline CDR1 KGHDR, CDR2 SFDVKD. This CDR3 is CATSDVSGPSTGELFF. The CDR3, as DNA: TGTGCCACCAGTGACGTGTCCGGTCCAAGCACCGGGGAGCTGTTTTTT.

This clonotype appeared a few times. The CDR3 sequence is CASSPDQGYNSPLHF. The CDR3, as DNA: TGTGCCAGCAGCCCGGACCAGGGATATAATTCACCCCTCCACTTT. The rearrangement joins TRBV19 to TRBJ1-6; the D gene is possibly TRBD1 (5 bases). V was trimmed by 9 bases and J by 4 bases, leaving 16 bases between them. Looked up from germline, CDR1 is LNHDA and CDR2 is SQIVND (reference sequence). The CDR3 has 15 amino acids.

The chain employs TRBV2 and TRBJ2-7; TRBD1 is a possible D gene (6 bases). Per germline, CDR1 SNHLY and CDR2 FYNNEI. The CDR3 totals 14 residues. The V end was cut by 3 bases, the J end by 4 bases, with 13 bases between. The CDR3: CASSENRDLYEQYF. For the CDR3, the DNA is TGTGCCAGCAGTGAGAACAGGGATCTGTACGAGCAGTACTTC.

The gene calls are TRBV20-1 and TRBJ2-1; 10 positions agree with TRBD2. CDR3 length equals 14 residues. Losses at the gene ends were 5 bases for V and 4 bases for J; bases not matched to a gene: 5. CDR1 DFQATT and CDR2 SNEGSKA come from the germline V gene (reference sequence). CDR3 coding DNA: TGCAGTGCTGGACTAGCGGAACGATACAATGAGCAGTTCTTC. Its protein product is CSAGLAERYNEQFF.

This clonotype has only a few counts. The V call is TRBV12-3 or TRBV12-4, the J call TRBJ2-3; D ambiguous. V lost 6 bases, J lost 6 bases, and 7 bases lay in between. There are 11 residues in the CDR3. The CDR3 is CASRSADTQYF. The CDR3 bases are TGTGCCAGCAGATCAGCGGATACGCAGTATTTT.

The table lists this clonotype with a few counts. The rearrangement uses TRBV21-1 and TRBJ1-2; the DNA was not compared with TRBD1, the D call given in the table. TRBV21-1 counts as a pseudogene. This CDR3 contains 16 residues. CDR3 sequence (DNA): TGTGCCAGCAGCAAAGTCGTCATAACCGGGCCCTATGGCTACACCTTC. It translates to CASSKVVITGPYGYTF.

This clonotype showed up just a few times. The V and J genes are TRBV20-1 and TRBJ1-5; 9 nucleotides align to TRBD1. The junction had 4 bases not matched to a gene; V was cut back by 3 bases and J by 1 base. Germline V lookup: CDR1 DFQATT, CDR2 SNEGSKA (reference sequence). There are 15 residues in the CDR3. In nucleotides, the CDR3 is TGCAGTGCTAGGGGGACAGGGTTGAGCAATCAGCCCCAGCATTTT. This translates into CSARGTGLSNQPQHF.

This chain joins TRBV19 and TRBJ2-5, with no clear D. The V gene lost 1 base and the J gene lost 3 bases, with 3 bases spanning the gap. CDR3 length: 12 residues. Per germline, CDR1 LNHDA and CDR2 SQIVND (reference sequence). The CDR3 is CASSIGEETQYF. Here the CDR3 DNA reads TGTGCCAGTAGTATAGGGGAAGAGACCCAGTACTTC.

The V call is TRBV7-9, the J call TRBJ1-5; the D gene is possibly TRBD1 (6 bases). Trimming took off 5 bases at V and 5 bases at J, with 13 bases between the two ends. The length of the CDR3 is 14 residues. Germline V gene sequence: CDR1 SEHNR, CDR2 FQNEAQ (reference sequence). CDR3 amino acids: CASSLTGLYQPQHF. DNA for the CDR3: TGTGCCAGCAGCCTTACAGGGTTATATCAGCCCCAGCATTTT.

In its sample, this clonotype was seen a few times. The rearrangement joins TRBV20-1 to TRBJ1-1; D is unresolved. Looked up from germline, CDR1 is DFQATT and CDR2 is SNEGSKA (reference sequence). This CDR3 spans 14 amino acids. The V and J ends lost 5 bases and 1 base respectively, with 14 bases between them. DNA of the CDR3: TGCAGTGCTCTTATCTGGTCGAAGAACACTGAAGCTTTCTTT. Translated, it gives CSALIWSKNTEAFF.

This clonotype was counted between two and nine times. V is TRBV12-3 or TRBV12-4 and J is TRBJ1-1; no clear D gene. Trimming took 2 bases from V and 0 from J, leaving 4 bases between them. The CDR3 loop spans 13 amino acids. The CDR3 is CASSLNLNTEAFF. CDR3 DNA: TGTGCCAGCAGTTTAAACCTGAACACTGAAGCTTTCTTT.

This clonotype has only a few counts. The rearrangement uses TRBV20-1 and TRBJ1-6; maybe TRBD1 (5 bases). This CDR3 spans 13 amino acids. Germline V lookup: CDR1 DFQATT, CDR2 SNEGSKA (reference sequence). V lost 5 bases and J 9 bases, leaving 14 bases between the germline ends. CDR3 bases: TGCAGTGCTGAAGTCCAAAGGGGTTCACCCCTCCACTTT. The encoded protein is CSAEVQRGSPLHF.

By share of the sample, this clonotype is large. The chain uses TRBV20-1 and TRBJ2-7; no clear D gene. This CDR3 contains 11 residues. Trimming cost V 3 bases and J 4 bases, with 7 bases left between them. CDR1 and CDR2 (germline): DFQATT, SNEGSKA (reference sequence). Here the CDR3 reads CSARTYYEQYF. CDR3 DNA: TGCAGTGCTAGGACTTATTACGAGCAGTACTTC.

The rearrangement uses TRBV19 and TRBJ2-2; a possible D gene is TRBD1 (5 bases). With 7 bases removed from V and 8 bases from J, the gap between germline ends came to 17 bases. Germline V gene data show CDR1 as LNHDA and CDR2 as SQIVND (reference sequence). The CDR3 is 14 amino acids. CDR3 nucleotide sequence: TGTGCCAGTACCCAGGACACTGGGCGGGGGGAGCTGTTTTTT. It specifies CASTQDTGRGELFF. Combining the CDR3 with reference TRBV19 and TRBJ2-2 gives the whole variable domain DGGITQSPKYLFRKEGQNVTLSCEQNLNHDAMYWYRQDPGQGLRLIYYSQIVNDFQKGDIAEGYSVSREKKESFPLTVTSAQKNPTAFYLCASTQDTGRGELFFGEGSRLTVL.

This clonotype was detected only a few times. The J gene is TRBJ1-6, the V gene TRBV19; the match to TRBD1 covers 7 bases. This CDR3 is 15 amino acids long. J lost 7 bases, V lost 4 bases, and 7 bases had no gene match. Germline CDR1 reads LNHDA; CDR2 reads SQIVND (reference sequence). CDR3 amino acids: CASSTSDRANSPLHF. The CDR3 DNA reads as TGTGCCAGTAGTACCTCCGACAGGGCGAATTCACCCCTCCACTTT.

Only a few counts were recorded for this clonotype. The rearrangement uses TRBV7-8 and TRBJ1-2, with TRBD1 matching 9 bases. Germline CDR1 is SGHVS and CDR2 is FQNEAQ. The CDR3 length is 15 residues. V was clipped by 4 bases and J by 8 bases; unmatched bases: 11. The CDR3, as DNA: TGTGCCAGCAGCTCATCGTCACAGGGGGCTGGGGGCTACACCTTC. Translating gives CASSSSSQGAGGYTF.

The V and J genes are TRBV6-1 and TRBJ2-7; TRBD2 matches 11 bases. J lost 2 bases, V lost 6 bases, and 9 bases had no gene match. Looked up from germline, CDR1 is MNHNS and CDR2 is SASEGT. The CDR3 runs to 16 residues. The CDR3 DNA is TGTGCCAGCAGCAAGCTACTAGCGGGGGACGCCTACGAGCAGTACTTC. As protein: CASSKLLAGDAYEQYF.

The chain couples TRBV19 to TRBJ1-5, with 8 bases that match TRBD1. CDR1 is LNHDA and CDR2 is SQIVND in the germline V gene (reference sequence). With V trimmed by 4 bases and J by 6 bases, 5 bases remained unmatched. This CDR3 contains 14 residues. The CDR3 reads CASSTGQGPQPQHF. CDR3 bases: TGTGCCAGTAGTACAGGACAGGGTCCTCAGCCCCAGCATTTT.

The gene calls are TRBV30 and TRBJ1-5; D call uncertain. V was clipped by 5 bases and J by 2 bases, with 10 bases between them. From germline, CDR1 is GTSNPN and CDR2 SVGIG (reference sequence). The CDR3 runs 13 residues. This CDR3 is CAWSPRGNQPQHF. In DNA, the CDR3 is TGTGCCTGGTCCCCGAGAGGCAATCAGCCCCAGCATTTT.

This chain uses TRBV6-1 with TRBJ1-2, with D possibly matching TRBD1 (5 bases). Trimming took 3 bases from V and 4 from J, leaving 18 bases between them. The CDR3 covers 16 residues. CDR1 MNHNS and CDR2 SASEGT come from the germline V gene. For the CDR3, the DNA is TGTGCCAGCAGTGACCATACGGGGGTCGCGGGCTATGGCTACACCTTC. Translation: CASSDHTGVAGYGYTF.

This clonotype was seen only once. The rearrangement joins TRBV6-2 or TRBV6-3 to TRBJ2-3, with D perhaps being TRBD1 or TRBD2 (5 bases each). Looked up from germline, CDR1 is MNHEY and CDR2 is SVGEGT. The length of the CDR3 is 14 residues. V lost 6 bases, J lost 8 bases, and 18 bases lay in between. The CDR3 loop reads CASSLRDGVGTQYF. CDR3 nucleotide sequence: TGTGCCAGCAGCCTCCGGGACGGGGTTGGTACGCAGTATTTT.

The table lists this clonotype with a few counts. The V and J genes are TRBV15 and TRBJ1-6, with 8 positions matching TRBD1. The junction had 2 bases not matched to a gene; V was cut back by 2 bases and J by 5 bases. Germline values: CDR1 LNHNV, CDR2 YYDKDF (reference sequence). The CDR3 covers 15 residues. CDR3 protein: CATSRQGAHNSPLHF. As DNA, the CDR3 is TGTGCCACCAGCAGACAGGGGGCACATAATTCACCCCTCCACTTT.

The gene calls are TRBV15 and TRBJ2-1; 10 nucleotides match TRBD2. The J segment lost 8 bases and the V segment lost 0 bases, leaving 7 bases of the junction unmatched. The germline gives CDR1 LNHNV, CDR2 YYDKDF (reference sequence). CDR3 size: 16 residues. The CDR3: CATSRDTSGTVDEQFF. The CDR3 region has the DNA TGTGCCACCAGCAGAGATACTAGCGGGACTGTAGATGAGCAGTTCTTC. The full variable domain, completed using reference TRBV15 and TRBJ2-1, is DAMVIQNPRYQVTQFGKPVTLSCSQTLNHNVMYWYQQKSSQAPKLLFHYYDKDFNNEADTPDNFQSRRPNTSFCFLDIRSPGLGDTAMYLCATSRDTSGTVDEQFFGPGTRLTVL.

The rearrangement links TRBV4-1 to TRBJ1-1; 8 bases fit TRBD1. Germline assignment: CDR1 MGHRA and CDR2 YSYEKL. This CDR3 spans 14 amino acids. V lost 3 bases, J lost 3 bases, and 3 bases stayed unmatched. The CDR3 DNA reads as TGCGCCAGCAGCCACCGACAGGGGCACACTGAAGCTTTCTTT. This translates into CASSHRQGHTEAFF.

By frequency in the sample, this clonotype is medium-sized (0.01 to 0.1%). V is TRBV7-9 and J is TRBJ1-2; D is possibly TRBD1 (5 bases). The CDR3 is made up of 16 amino acids. V lost 5 bases, J lost 0 bases, and 16 bases lay in between. The germline V gene has CDR1 SEHNR and CDR2 FQNEAQ (reference sequence). For the CDR3, the DNA is TGTGCCAGCAGCCCCCTGGGGGGGGGAACTAACTATGGCTACACCTTC. It translates to CASSPLGGGTNYGYTF.

The chain combines TRBV5-1 with TRBJ1-2, with 10 bases fitting TRBD1. The V and J ends lost 0 bases and 5 bases, in that order; junction bases with no gene match: 1. Germline V gene data show CDR1 as SGHRS and CDR2 as YFSETQ. The CDR3 sequence is 14 residues long. The CDR3 loop reads CASSLGDRGYGYTF. The CDR3 DNA is TGCGCCAGCAGCTTGGGGGACAGGGGTTATGGCTACACCTTC.

This chain links TRBV4-3 with TRBJ1-6, with 8 nucleotides matching TRBD1. Germline V gene lookup returns CDR1 LGHNA and CDR2 YSLEER. The CDR3 length is 16 residues. V was clipped by 1 base and J by 6 bases; unmatched bases: 5. The CDR3 bases are TGCGCCAGCAGCCAAGCGGACAGGGCGCCTAATTCACCCCTCCACTTT. This sequence encodes CASSQADRAPNSPLHF.

This chain connects TRBV11-3 to TRBJ2-7; D possibly corresponds to TRBD1 (6 bases). V lost 2 bases and J 3 bases, leaving 14 bases between the germline ends. This CDR3 has 15 amino acids. Germline CDR1 is SGHNT and CDR2 is YENEEA. CDR3 sequence: CASSLFFRGNYEQYF. CDR3 nucleotides: TGTGCCAGCAGCTTATTCTTCAGGGGCAACTACGAGCAGTACTTC.

The genes are TRBV14 and TRBJ2-3; possibly TRBD2 for D (6 bases). Trimming took 3 bases from V and 4 from J, leaving 14 bases between them. The CDR3 runs to 15 residues. Germline-derived CDR1 and CDR2 are SGHDN and FVKESK. The CDR3 region has the DNA TGTGCCAGCAGCCACCTTTCCCCTAGCGCAGATACGCAGTATTTT. Its protein product is CASSHLSPSADTQYF.

This clonotype is judged large. This CDR3 is CASSQATGSLGYTF. The CDR3, as DNA: TGTGCCAGCAGCCAAGCAACAGGGAGCTTGGGCTACACCTTC. The chain is built from TRBV14 and TRBJ1-2; TRBD1 might be the D (6 bases). In germline, CDR1 is SGHDN, CDR2 FVKESK. V dropped 1 base and J dropped 8 bases, with 14 bases sitting between them. This CDR3 spans 14 amino acids.